The 3 T cell receptor beta chains below come from one sample, sequenced in a study of identifying expanded T cells in peripheral blood. Method: immunoSEQ multiplex PCR; TCRdb's copy keeps in-frame clones and lacks some. This sample has 90,000 to 110,000 clones, with around 90% found just once. Sequenced sample: blood. The source is a person aged 18 to 75 in good health.

V and J are TRBV28 and TRBJ2-3; D remains unclear. The CDR3 runs 16 residues. Germline CDR1 reads MDHEN; CDR2 reads SYDVKM. Trimming pared 2 bases from V and 0 bases from J, leaving 12 bases between. This CDR3 is CASSLRGSISTDTQYF. Written as DNA, the CDR3 is TGTGCCAGCAGTTTACGCGGAAGTATTAGCACAGATACGCAGTATTTT.

The chain has TRBV7-9 and TRBJ2-5; D is unresolved. CDR1 is SEHNR and CDR2 is FQNEAQ in the germline V gene (reference sequence). Trimming cost V 6 bases and J 7 bases, with 15 bases left between them. The CDR3 runs to 13 residues. This CDR3 reads CASRAGLAGTQYF. The CDR3 DNA reads as TGTGCCAGCAGGGCAGGCCTCGCAGGGACCCAGTACTTC.

The chain carries TRBV15 and TRBJ2-7; TRBD2 is a possible D gene (6 bases). The germline V gene encodes CDR1 LNHNV and CDR2 YYDKDF (reference sequence). V was pared by 3 bases and J by 3 bases, with 18 bases between. The CDR3 spans 16 residues. The CDR3, as DNA: TGTGCCACCAGCAGCCTGTTCGTTCAGGGAGGCTACGAGCAGTACTTC. Its translation: CATSSLFVQGGYEQYF.